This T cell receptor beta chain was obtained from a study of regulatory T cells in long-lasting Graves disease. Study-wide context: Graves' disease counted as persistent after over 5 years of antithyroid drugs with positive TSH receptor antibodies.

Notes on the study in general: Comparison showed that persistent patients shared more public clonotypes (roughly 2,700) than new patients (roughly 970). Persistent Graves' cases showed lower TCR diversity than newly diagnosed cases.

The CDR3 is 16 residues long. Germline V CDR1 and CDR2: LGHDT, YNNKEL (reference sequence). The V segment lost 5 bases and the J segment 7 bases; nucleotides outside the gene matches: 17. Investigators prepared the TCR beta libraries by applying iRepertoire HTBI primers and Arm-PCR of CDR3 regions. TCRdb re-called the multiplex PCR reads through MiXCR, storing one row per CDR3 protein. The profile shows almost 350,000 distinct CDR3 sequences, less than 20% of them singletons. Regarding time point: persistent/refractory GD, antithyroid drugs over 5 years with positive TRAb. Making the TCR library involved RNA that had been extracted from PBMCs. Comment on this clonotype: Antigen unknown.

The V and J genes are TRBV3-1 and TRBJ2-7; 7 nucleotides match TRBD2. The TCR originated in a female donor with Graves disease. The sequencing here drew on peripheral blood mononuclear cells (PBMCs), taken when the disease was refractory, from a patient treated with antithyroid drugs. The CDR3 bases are TGTGCCAGCAGCACTTCTAGCGGCCATACCCTACGGGAGCAGTACTTC. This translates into CASSTSSGHTLREQYF.